The 31 T cell receptor beta chains presented below share a single source sample, sequenced in a study of blood T cell repertoires in COVID-19. Assay: immunoSEQ multiplex PCR; the TCRdb copy retains only in-frame clones and omits some. The sample yields some 130,000 clones, roughly 90% seen once. The sample consisted of peripheral blood. Receptor source: a man aged 65 to 79 with active COVID-19.

The chain carries TRBV6-5 and TRBJ1-5, with D hard to call. The CDR3 has 15 residues. V was cut by 6 bases and J by 2 bases, with 14 bases left in between. The germline V gene encodes CDR1 MNHEY and CDR2 SVGAGI. The CDR3 sequence: CASRVDLSGNQPQHF. CDR3 nucleotides: TGTGCCAGCAGGGTGGACTTGAGCGGCAATCAGCCCCAGCATTTT.

The chain carries TRBV5-1 and TRBJ1-4; 7 bases align to TRBD1. Germline V lookup: CDR1 SGHRS, CDR2 YFSETQ. CDR3 size: 15 residues. V gave up 4 bases and J gave up 5 bases; unmatched junction bases: 8. In DNA, the CDR3 is TGCGCCAGCAGCCTAACCGGGACAGCAAATGAAAAACTGTTTTTT. This translates into CASSLTGTANEKLFF. Together with reference TRBV5-1 and TRBJ1-4, the CDR3 gives the full variable domain: KAGVTQTPRYLIKTRGQQVTLSCSPISGHRSVSWYQQTPGQGLQFLFEYFSETQRNKGNFPGRFSGRQFSNSRSEMNVSTLELGDSALYLCASSLTGTANEKLFFGSGTQLSVL.

V and J are TRBV10-3 and TRBJ1-4; 9 bases align to TRBD1. The V segment lost 6 bases and the J segment 2 bases; nucleotides outside the gene matches: 7. From germline, CDR1 is ENHRY and CDR2 SYGVKD. CDR3 length equals 16 residues. The CDR3 DNA follows: TGTGCCATCAGCGAGGGGGGGACAGGGACTAATGAAAAACTGTTTTTT. It codes for CAISEGGTGTNEKLFF.

J is TRBJ2-1 and V is TRBV6-5, with 7 positions matching TRBD2. This CDR3 has 13 residues. J lost 4 bases, V lost 7 bases, and 4 bases had no gene match. CDR1 is MNHEY and CDR2 is SVGAGI in the germline V gene. The CDR3 sequence: CASTGLGYNEQFF. CDR3 nucleotide sequence: TGTGCCAGCACAGGACTAGGGTACAATGAGCAGTTCTTC.

This clone turned up a few times. This chain joins TRBV5-5 and TRBJ1-5; tentatively, D is TRBD1 (5 bases). The length of the CDR3 is 15 residues. Germline lookup yields CDR1 SGHKS and CDR2 YYEKEE (reference sequence). Trimming stripped 4 bases from V and 0 bases from J, with 11 bases between. CDR3 in amino acids: CASSRGTDSNQPQHF. The DNA of the CDR3 is TGTGCCAGCAGCCGGGGGACGGATAGCAATCAGCCCCAGCATTTT.

The J gene is TRBJ2-5, the V gene TRBV9; D possibly corresponds to TRBD1 (6 bases). Germline lookup yields CDR1 SGDLS and CDR2 YYNGEE. Trimming took off 6 bases at V and 5 bases at J, with 14 bases between the two ends. The CDR3 has 13 residues. Here the CDR3 reads CASMGAVWETQYF. CDR3 nucleotides: TGTGCCAGCATGGGGGCAGTCTGGGAGACCCAGTACTTC.

The CDR3 nucleotides read TGCAGCGTTGTACAGGGAGGGACTGAAGCTTTCTTT. This codes for CSVVQGGTEAFF. The rearrangement uses TRBV29-1 and TRBJ1-1, with D tentatively TRBD1 (6 bases). Germline-derived CDR1 and CDR2 are SQVTM and ANQGSEA. V was cut by 4 bases and J by 5 bases, with 11 bases left in between. This CDR3 contains 12 residues. Complete variable domain (other parts from reference TRBV29-1 and TRBJ1-1): SAVISQKPSRDICQRGTSLTIQCQVDSQVTMMFWYRQQPGQSLTLIATANQGSEATYESGFVIDKFPISRPNLTFSTLTVSNMSPEDSSIYLCSVVQGGTEAFFGQGTRLTVV.

The V and J genes are TRBV6-1 and TRBJ1-6; possibly TRBD1 for D (5 bases). The CDR3 is 13 residues long. Trimming shortened V by 7 bases and J by 9 bases, and 13 bases separated the two germline ends. In germline, CDR1 is MNHNS, CDR2 SASEGT. The CDR3: CASTGGLGSPLHF. The CDR3 DNA reads TGTGCCAGCACCGGGGGTTTGGGTTCACCCCTCCACTTT.

The CDR3 loop reads CASSQEPVLKWYGYTF. DNA for the CDR3: TGCGCCAGCAGCCAAGAACCGGTCCTCAAATGGTATGGCTACACCTTC. The chain carries TRBV4-1 and TRBJ1-2, with unresolved D. V was clipped by 0 bases and J by 5 bases, with 16 bases between them. Germline CDR1 is MGHRA and CDR2 is YSYEKL. The CDR3 sequence is 16 residues long.

The chain carries TRBV28 and TRBJ1-1, with a possible D match to TRBD1 (6 bases). CDR3 length: 15 residues. Between the trimmed V and J ends, which lost 6 bases and 2 bases, there was a span of 16 bases. Germline CDR1 is MDHEN and CDR2 is SYDVKM. This chain's CDR3 is CASSLPGALNTEAFF. The CDR3 nucleotides read TGTGCCAGCAGCCTCCCAGGGGCACTTAACACTGAAGCTTTCTTT.

The chain uses TRBV3-1 (or the pseudogene TRBV3-2) and TRBJ2-7; 7 positions agree with TRBD2. Trimming cost V 1 base and J 2 bases; bases outside gene matches: 8. The CDR3 runs 16 residues. Germline V gene data show CDR1 as LGHDT and CDR2 as YNNKEL (reference sequence). CDR3 sequence reads: CASSQVGASGTYEQYF. The CDR3 nucleotides read TGTGCCAGCAGCCAAGTTGGGGCTAGCGGCACCTACGAGCAGTACTTC.

The chain employs TRBV9 and TRBJ2-1; 7 positions agree with TRBD2. CDR1 is SGDLS, CDR2 YYNGEE, per germline. V lost 5 bases and J lost 7; bases outside the gene matches: 12. The CDR3 extends over 15 amino acids. The CDR3 region has the DNA TGTGCCAGCAGAGCGGTGGGCGGGAGTGAAAATGAGCAGTTCTTC. Its translation is CASRAVGGSENEQFF. The variable domain in full, completed from reference TRBV9 and TRBJ2-1, reads DSGVTQTPKHLITATGQRVTLRCSPRSGDLSVYWYQQSLDQGLQFLIQYYNGEERAKGNILERFSAQQFPDLHSELNLSSLELGDSALYFCASRAVGGSENEQFFGPGTRLTVL.

V gene TRBV27 combines with J gene TRBJ2-3; TRBD2 matches 15 bases. Germline V gives CDR1 MNHEY, CDR2 SMNVEV (reference sequence). Trimming at V came to 5 bases and at J to 6 bases, leaving 12 bases not matched to a gene. The CDR3 totals 18 residues. Here the CDR3 reads CASSHGLAGGPRGDTQYF. The CDR3 DNA reads as TGTGCCAGCAGTCACGGACTAGCGGGAGGGCCACGGGGGGATACGCAGTATTTT.

The V and J genes are TRBV11-2 and TRBJ1-1; D is perhaps TRBD1 (5 bases). The CDR3 contains 14 residues. Trimming left V 2 bases short and J 3 bases short, with 10 bases between. Germline-derived CDR1 and CDR2 are SGHAT and FQNNGV. In DNA, the CDR3 is TGTGCCAGCAGCTTACAGGGAGGGTACACTGAAGCTTTCTTT. Its translation: CASSLQGGYTEAFF.

This clone was detected a few times. The chain joins TRBV5-1 to TRBJ2-7; D is possibly TRBD1 (6 bases). CDR1 is SGHRS, CDR2 YFSETQ, per germline. V lost 1 base, J lost 6 bases, and 14 bases lay in between. CDR3 size: 14 residues. CDR3 nucleotides: TGCGCCAGCAGCTTGCTAACAGGGATGTCCGAGCAGTACTTC. The encoded protein is CASSLLTGMSEQYF.

The rearrangement uses TRBV6-6 and TRBJ1-2; 8 bases agree with TRBD1. The J segment lost 4 bases and the V segment lost 4 bases, leaving 8 bases of the junction unmatched. This CDR3 contains 15 residues. The germline CDR1 and CDR2 sequences are MNHNY and SVGAGI (reference sequence). The CDR3 sequence: CASSSRQGQGYGYTF. In DNA, the CDR3 is TGTGCCAGCAGTTCAAGACAGGGGCAAGGCTATGGCTACACCTTC.

CDR3 sequence: CASSQDPSPGSPYGYTF. As DNA, the CDR3 is TGTGCCAGCAGCCAAGATCCGTCCCCAGGGTCCCCCTATGGCTACACCTTC. The chain has TRBV4-2 and TRBJ1-2, with a weak D call TRBD1 (5 bases). The CDR3 runs to 17 residues. Deletions cut 0 bases from V and 4 bases from J, with 18 bases between. The germline V gene encodes CDR1 LGHNA and CDR2 YNFKEQ.

This clone was detected only once. CDR3 coding DNA: TGTGCCAGTAGTATCTATACGGGGACTCCCGGGGAGCTGTTTTTT. This codes for CASSIYTGTPGELFF. J is TRBJ2-2 and V is TRBV19, with D possibly being TRBD2 (6 bases). Trimming took off 3 bases at V and 6 bases at J, with 14 bases between the two ends. Germline V gives CDR1 LNHDA, CDR2 SQIVND (reference sequence). The CDR3 is made up of 15 amino acids.

The genes are TRBV7-9 and TRBJ2-3; D not certain. Germline values: CDR1 SEHNR, CDR2 FQNEAQ (reference sequence). This CDR3 has 13 residues. The V and J ends lost 0 bases and 9 bases respectively, with 10 bases between them. This CDR3 reads CASSLARSDTQYF. CDR3 DNA: TGTGCCAGCAGCTTAGCGCGGAGTGACACGCAGTATTTT.

DNA of the CDR3: TGTGCCAGCAGCTTAGGAGGGCAGCCCCAGCATTTT. Protein sequence: CASSLGGQPQHF. The V call is TRBV7-9, the J call TRBJ1-5; D gene unclear. The germline CDR1 and CDR2 sequences are SEHNR and FQNEAQ (reference sequence). The CDR3 is 12 amino acids. The V and J ends lost 1 base and 7 bases respectively, with 5 bases between them.

The V and J genes are TRBV6-5 and TRBJ1-1, with a weak D call TRBD1 (5 bases). Germline loops: CDR1 MNHEY, CDR2 SVGAGI. Between the trimmed V and J ends, which lost 2 bases and 4 bases, there was a span of 14 bases. The CDR3 consists of 15 residues. The CDR3 nucleotides are TGTGCCAGCAGTTACATAGGGGTAAGGGTCACTGAAGCTTTCTTT. Its protein product is CASSYIGVRVTEAFF.

The chain employs TRBV28 and TRBJ1-2; unclear D gene. Trimming pared 8 bases from V and 7 bases from J, leaving 11 bases between. CDR1 is MDHEN, CDR2 SYDVKM, per germline. This CDR3 comprises 11 residues. The CDR3 protein is CASQAVGGYTF. The CDR3 nucleotides read TGTGCCAGCCAAGCGGTCGGTGGCTACACCTTC.

This clone was observed once. The V and J genes are TRBV11-2 and TRBJ2-7; D may be TRBD2 (6 bases). From germline, CDR1 is SGHAT and CDR2 FQNNGV. The V gene lost 1 base and the J gene lost 3 bases, with 16 bases spanning the gap. The CDR3 spans 16 residues. CDR3 nucleotide sequence: TGTGCCAGCAGCTTAGTAGTCTCTAGCGAGATCTACGAGCAGTACTTC. This gives the protein CASSLVVSSEIYEQYF. The whole variable domain, filled in from reference TRBV11-2 and TRBJ2-7, reads EAGVAQSPRYKIIEKRQSVAFWCNPISGHATLYWYQQILGQGPKLLIQFQNNGVVDDSQLPKDRFSAERLKGVDSTLKIQPAKLEDSAVYLCASSLVVSSEIYEQYFGPGTRLTVT.

The CDR3 spells CASSSFTGTSDEQFF. CDR3 nucleotides: TGTGCCAGCAGCTCTTTTACCGGGACTAGCGACGAGCAGTTCTTC. The V gene is TRBV5-6, the J gene TRBJ2-1, with TRBD2 matching 10 bases. Germline CDR1 is SGHDT and CDR2 is YYEEEE. CDR3 length equals 15 residues. Trimming removed 3 bases from V and 10 bases from J; junction bases left unmatched: 10.

The chain recombines TRBV3-1 (or the pseudogene TRBV3-2) with TRBJ2-3, with D tentatively TRBD1 (8 bases). Per germline, CDR1 LGHDT and CDR2 YNNKEL (reference sequence). This CDR3 is built from 16 residues. V dropped 0 bases and J dropped 4 bases, with 14 bases sitting between them. Here the CDR3 DNA reads TGTGCCAGCAGCCAAGAGGCTACAGGGGGGGCAGATACGCAGTATTTT. It is translated as CASSQEATGGADTQYF.

The chain recombines TRBV2 with TRBJ2-1; possibly TRBD2 for D (6 bases). V was cut by 5 bases and J by 5 bases, with 16 bases left in between. The CDR3 has 15 amino acids. Germline CDR1 SNHLY, CDR2 FYNNEI. CDR3 sequence reads: CASSRDSLPNNEQFF. DNA for the CDR3: TGTGCCAGCAGTCGGGACTCACTACCGAACAATGAGCAGTTCTTC.

The chain couples TRBV5-1 to TRBJ2-5; TRBD1 might be the D (6 bases). The V and J ends lost 0 bases and 2 bases respectively, with 17 bases between them. This CDR3 is built from 17 residues. Germline loops: CDR1 SGHRS, CDR2 YFSETQ. The CDR3 sequence is CASSLGRTQGRQETQYF. The CDR3 nucleotides read TGCGCCAGCAGCTTGGGTAGGACACAGGGTCGGCAAGAGACCCAGTACTTC.

This chain joins TRBV27 and TRBJ2-7; D perhaps matches TRBD2 (6 bases). Looked up from germline, CDR1 is MNHEY and CDR2 is SMNVEV (reference sequence). The CDR3 totals 14 residues. The V gene lost 6 bases and the J gene lost 2 bases, with 14 bases spanning the gap. CDR3 bases: TGTGCCAGCAGGGCCGGGACTCATGCCTACGAGCAGTACTTC. Translated, it gives CASRAGTHAYEQYF.

For this clone: The sample contains more than one DNA sequence encoding this CDR3. The rearrangement links TRBV7-2 to TRBJ2-5; weak D call: TRBD2 (5 bases). Trimming left V 5 bases short and J 5 bases short, with 12 bases between. This CDR3 is built from 13 residues. From germline, CDR1 is SGHTA and CDR2 FQGNSA. Written as DNA, the CDR3 is TGTGCCAGCAGCCCCGGACCGGGGGAGACCCAGTACTTC. It is translated as CASSPGPGETQYF.

This chain uses TRBV4-3 with TRBJ1-6, with 7 bases that match TRBD1. V was pared by 0 bases and J by 9 bases, with 8 bases of the junction left unmatched. Germline CDR1 LGHNA, CDR2 YSLEER. This CDR3 is built from 16 residues. CDR3 sequence: CASSQEGPGGGSPLHF. CDR3 coding DNA: TGCGCCAGCAGCCAAGAAGGGCCAGGGGGTGGTTCACCCCTCCACTTT.

This clone was observed a few times. The V call is TRBV2, the J call TRBJ2-2; D is unresolved. Looked up from germline, CDR1 is SNHLY and CDR2 is FYNNEI. The length of the CDR3 is 12 residues. Deletions cut 6 bases from V and 7 bases from J, with 9 bases between. The CDR3 DNA reads TGTGCCAGCAGCCGCCTTAGCGGGGAGCTGTTTTTT. Its protein product is CASSRLSGELFF.